This T cell receptor (beta chain) was sequenced during a study of spatial heterogeneity in lung cancer. About the study: Consistent detection of more beta-chain than alpha-chain sequences was observed.

This clonotype was observed a handful of times. The time point denotes: sample taken at primary tumor resection. Researchers sequenced whole RNA taken from tumor, nontumor lung or frozen PBMC without sorting. V dropped 3 bases and J dropped 2 bases, with 12 bases sitting between them. Germline V gene lookup returns CDR1 MGHRA and CDR2 YSYEKL. The CDR3 runs to 15 residues. Individual TCR cDNA molecules each bore their own unique molecular identifier. Each CDR3 protein is one row after TCRdb ran MiXCR on the 5' RACE reads. The sample comprises approximately 40,000 distinct CDR3 sequences, 5.2% of which are singletons, and just over 25% rests with the top ten.

The TCR comes from a female donor with early-stage non-small cell lung cancer. The chain couples TRBV4-1 to TRBJ2-3; tentatively, D is TRBD1 or TRBD2 (6 bases each). Sequencing was performed on PBMCs, taken at surgery. CDR3 residues: CASSQTGAPTDTQYF. DNA of the CDR3: TGCGCCAGCAGCCAGACGGGGGCCCCCACAGATACGCAGTATTTT.